A selection of T cell receptor beta chains follows, all from one sample in a study of CD8 T cells in Susac syndrome. Using its own MiXCR run on the immunoSEQ multiplex PCR reads, TCRdb lists one record per CDR3 protein. The table shows some 190,000 distinct CDR3 sequences, with roughly 94% occurring only once. The sequencing input was CD4+ T cells from PBMCs. These receptors all come from a human donor in good health. The CDR3 runs from the conserved cysteine through the conserved F or W.

TRBJ1-2 TRBV6-2/TRBV6-3 CASSYTANYGYTF
TRBJ1-1 TRBV3-1 CASRAGALNTEAFF
TRBJ2-3 TRBV3-1 CASSPMTGGADTQYF
TRBJ2-5 TRBV28 CASSLPQGQRETQYF
TRBJ1-6 TRBV7-9 CASSPSLGFNSPLHF
TRBJ1-2 TRBV28 CASGRGHYGYTF
TRBJ1-1 TRBV12-3/TRBV12-4 CASSLGPGGSTEAFF
TRBJ2-7 TRBV5-6 CASSLKARDEQYF
TRBJ2-7 TRBV6-5 CASTPPGTYEQYF
TRBJ2-7 TRBV12-5 CASGLLTGVGEQYF
TRBJ2-2 TRBV5-1 CASSLDGARDTGELFF
TRBJ1-5 TRBV20-1 CSAPPPVSNQPQHF
TRBJ2-3 TRBV12-3/TRBV12-4 CASSFAGVQPDTQYF
TRBJ2-7 TRBV5-1 CASSLGGRGDEQYF
TRBJ2-3 TRBV20-1 CSASVTGGISDTQYF
TRBJ1-1 TRBV3-1 CASSQVPDTEAFF
TRBJ2-1 TRBV6-2/TRBV6-3 CASSRTGNSYNEQFF
TRBJ2-7 TRBV6-5 CASSYPLAEQYF
TRBJ2-2 TRBV9 CASSNSGETGELFF
TRBJ1-1 TRBV11-2 CASSFGTATAEAFF
TRBJ2-5 TRBV5-6 CASTQFGETQYF
TRBJ1-2 TRBV14 CASSQEADYGYTF
TRBJ2-7 TRBV7-2 CASSFGASGTSYEQYF
TRBJ2-1 TRBV4-2 CASSQDGGFNEQFF
TRBJ2-1 TRBV24-1 CATSDGIRLNEQFF
TRBJ2-1 TRBV7-9 CASSLVSGRWLEQFF
TRBJ1-1 TRBV12-3/TRBV12-4 CASSLRVRTEAFF
TRBJ2-5 TRBV20-1 CSAKAPVQETQYF
TRBJ2-3 TRBV15 CATSRDWAATDTQYF
TRBJ1-4 TRBV29-1 CSVQDPPPNEKLFF
TRBJ2-2 TRBV20-1 CSARVTGGGTGELFF
TRBJ2-4 TRBV15 CATSRDSFGTTTGDIQYF
TRBJ2-2 TRBV10-3 CAISGTQNTGELFF
TRBJ1-2 TRBV4-2 CASSHFGQGSNGYTF
TRBJ1-5 TRBV12-3/TRBV12-4 CASSLAPRGPQPQHF
TRBJ2-1 TRBV29-1 CSIGLASPNEQFF
TRBJ2-7 TRBV9 CASSVEGHPGYEQYF
TRBJ2-3 TRBV25-1 CASRNSGSSTDTQYF
TRBJ2-2 TRBV6-1 CASTHRDSPGVGTGELFF
TRBJ1-2 TRBV20-1 CSASFPGFSLYGYTF
TRBJ1-2 TRBV30 CAWTRPPEGGYGYTF
TRBJ1-3 TRBV30 CAWSVQGTSSGNTIYF
TRBJ2-3 TRBV5-6 CASSLAGTSGTDTQYF
TRBJ1-1 TRBV4-1 CASSRRSDGVTEAFF
TRBJ2-1 TRBV20-1 CSAPRTSGRALNEQFF
TRBJ2-1 TRBV7-9 CASSLEFGDKEQFF
TRBJ1-5 TRBV19 CASSISQGGQPQHF
TRBJ2-1 TRBV20-1 CSARPAVLSNEQFF
TRBJ2-3 TRBV10-1 CASSGYLRGAYTDTQYF